Presented here are 17 T cell receptor beta chains from one specimen sequenced in a study of shared clonotypes between healthy human individuals. CD45RO-negative cells were positively selected for CCR7, leaving out terminally differentiated effector memory CD45RA+ cells. TCRdb's copy holds only in-frame clones and misses some; the assay was immunoSEQ multiplex PCR. Among about 2 million clones listed, 85% to 95% were seen once. Source material: naive CD8+ T cells sorted from blood. The receptors stem from a man between 18 and 29 years old in good health.

Points on this clone: Additional DNA sequences in this sample encode the identical CDR3. The V gene is TRBV6-1, the J gene TRBJ2-7, with D possibly TRBD1 on 5 matching bases. The CDR3 is 13 residues long. Germline V gene lookup returns CDR1 MNHNS and CDR2 SASEGT. V dropped 3 bases and J dropped 4 bases, with 10 bases sitting between them. DNA for the CDR3: TGTGCCAGCAGTGAGGTTGGGGCTTACGAGCAGTACTTC. It specifies CASSEVGAYEQYF.

The chain links TRBV7-6 to TRBJ2-1; TRBD2 aligns across 8 bases. The V gene's germline CDR1 is SGHVS and CDR2 FNYEAQ. The V and J ends lost 2 bases and 2 bases, in that order; junction bases with no gene match: 2. The CDR3 totals 15 residues. The CDR3 here is CASSLLAGTYNEQFF. CDR3 nucleotides: TGTGCCAGCAGCTTATTAGCGGGAACCTACAATGAGCAGTTCTTC. Full variable domain (missing parts from reference TRBV7-6 and TRBJ2-1): GAGVSQSPRYKVTKRGQDVALRCDPISGHVSLYWYRQALGQGPEFLTYFNYEAQQDKSGLPNDRFSAERPEGSISTLTIQRTEQRDSAMYRCASSLLAGTYNEQFFGPGTRLTVL.

In DNA, the CDR3 is TGTGCCAGCAGCTTAATTCAGTGGACAGGGAGGGCCACTGAAGCTTTCTTT. Its protein is CASSLIQWTGRATEAFF. V usage is TRBV7-3 and J usage is TRBJ1-1; the match to TRBD1 covers 8 bases. The CDR3 totals 17 residues. The V gene end was trimmed by 1 base and the J gene end by 4 bases; junction bases not matched to a gene: 11. Germline V lookup: CDR1 SGHTA, CDR2 FQGTGA.

The chain recombines TRBV27 with TRBJ1-5; 7 bases map to TRBD1. The length of the CDR3 is 13 residues. CDR1 MNHEY and CDR2 SMNVEV come from the germline V gene (reference sequence). J gave up 4 bases and V 5 bases, and 2 bases lay outside the gene matches. CDR3 DNA: TGTGCCAGCAGTCAGACAGGGAATCAGCCCCAGCATTTT. Its translation is CASSQTGNQPQHF.

The table lists this clone with a count of one. This chain's CDR3 is CASSISGGLNEQYF. CDR3 sequence (DNA): TGTGCCAGTAGTATATCAGGGGGCCTGAACGAGCAGTACTTC. The rearrangement links TRBV19 to TRBJ2-7; 8 bases map to TRBD1. Trimming at V came to 2 bases and at J to 5 bases, leaving 5 bases not matched to a gene. Germline CDR1 LNHDA, CDR2 SQIVND (reference sequence). This CDR3 is 14 amino acids long.

J is TRBJ2-5 and V is TRBV27, with 9 bases that match TRBD1. Germline values: CDR1 MNHEY, CDR2 SMNVEV (reference sequence). The CDR3 has 15 residues. Losses at the gene ends were 0 bases for V and 5 bases for J; bases not matched to a gene: 4. Written as DNA, the CDR3 is TGTGCCAGCAGTTTATCAGACAGGGGGTTGGAGACCCAGTACTTC. Translation: CASSLSDRGLETQYF.

The rearrangement joins TRBV6-5 to TRBJ1-1, with 9 bases that match TRBD1. The V gene's germline CDR1 is MNHEY and CDR2 SVGAGI. This CDR3 has 15 amino acids. V shed 5 bases and J 1 base; nucleotides not matched to a gene: 5. Here the CDR3 DNA reads TGTGCCAGCAGTCTGATGACAGGGGGGAACACTGAAGCTTTCTTT. This translates into CASSLMTGGNTEAFF.

To note about this clone: The sample has other DNA sequences that encode this CDR3 too. The chain's CDR3 is CASSELGGSSTDTQYF. The CDR3 bases are TGTGCCAGCAGTGAATTGGGCGGATCCAGCACAGATACGCAGTATTTT. The J gene is TRBJ2-3, the V gene TRBV6-1; unclear D gene. Per germline, CDR1 MNHNS and CDR2 SASEGT. The V and J ends lost 2 bases and 0 bases respectively, with 12 bases between them. The length of the CDR3 is 16 residues.

The rearrangement joins TRBV6-5 to TRBJ1-5; D uncertain. Germline CDR1 is MNHEY and CDR2 is SVGAGI. This CDR3 has 13 amino acids. Between the trimmed V and J ends, which lost 0 bases and 7 bases, there was a span of 7 bases. The DNA for the CDR3 is TGTGCCAGCAGTTACTCGGAACTCCAGCCCCAGCATTTT. It specifies CASSYSELQPQHF.

The chain joins TRBV7-9 to TRBJ2-3; 8 nucleotides match TRBD2. CDR3 length equals 19 residues. Looked up from germline, CDR1 is SEHNR and CDR2 is FQNEAQ (reference sequence). V lost 5 bases and J lost 3; bases outside the gene matches: 19. The CDR3 loop is CASSPRIGDSGTRTDTQYF. CDR3 sequence (DNA): TGTGCCAGCAGCCCCCGGATAGGCGATAGCGGGACGAGAACAGATACGCAGTATTTT.

This clone was detected only once. The CDR3 DNA sequence: TGTGCCACCAGCAGTGGGGGGGCGTATCAGCCCCAGCATTTT. Protein sequence: CATSSGGAYQPQHF. The chain couples TRBV15 to TRBJ1-5, with D possibly TRBD1 on 6 matching bases. V was pared by 3 bases and J by 5 bases, with 11 bases between. Per the germline V gene, CDR1 is LNHNV and CDR2 is YYDKDF (reference sequence). This CDR3 spans 14 amino acids.

For this clone: Distinct nucleotide sequences in the sample also encode this CDR3. CDR3 in amino acids: CASSFGGGNTIYF. The CDR3 nucleotides are TGTGCCAGCAGCTTCGGCGGCGGAAACACCATATATTTT. The chain combines TRBV13 with TRBJ1-3; no clear D gene. Trimming pared 3 bases from V and 4 bases from J, leaving 7 bases between. Germline V lookup: CDR1 PRHDT, CDR2 FYEKMQ (reference sequence). The CDR3 sequence is 13 residues long.

This sequence joins TRBV19 and TRBJ1-6; 7 bases agree with TRBD1. V trimming: 5 bases; J trimming: 4 bases; junction bases outside the gene matches: 8. This CDR3 has 16 amino acids. The germline V gene encodes CDR1 LNHDA and CDR2 SQIVND (reference sequence). CDR3 nucleotide sequence: TGTGCCAGTAGTGAACGACAGGGAAAATATAATTCACCCCTCCACTTT. Translation: CASSERQGKYNSPLHF.

The chain couples TRBV7-9 to TRBJ2-3; no definite D call. CDR1 is SEHNR, CDR2 FQNEAQ, per germline (reference sequence). V was trimmed by 1 base and J by 4 bases, leaving 18 bases between them. The CDR3 is 17 residues long. The CDR3 bases are TGTGCCAGCAGCTTAGATAGTAGTAGACCGCCGTCAGATACGCAGTATTTT. Its protein product is CASSLDSSRPPSDTQYF.

The J gene is TRBJ2-1, the V gene TRBV6-6, with TRBD2 identical over 10 bases. The CDR3 runs to 14 residues. Losses at the gene ends were 7 bases for V and 5 bases for J; bases not matched to a gene: 5. Germline CDR1 MNHNY, CDR2 SVGAGI (reference sequence). The CDR3 DNA follows: TGTGCCAGCACTCTAGCGGGGGCCGACAATGAGCAGTTCTTC. It translates to CASTLAGADNEQFF.

The rearrangement uses TRBV7-8 and TRBJ2-5; no definite D call. The V gene lost 2 bases and the J gene lost 2 bases, with 6 bases spanning the gap. This CDR3 is 13 amino acids long. Germline V gene data show CDR1 as SGHVS and CDR2 as FQNEAQ. CDR3 sequence reads: CASSLHYQETQYF. Written as DNA, the CDR3 is TGTGCCAGCAGCTTACACTATCAAGAGACCCAGTACTTC.

The rearrangement uses TRBV13 and TRBJ2-5; D call uncertain. The germline V gene encodes CDR1 PRHDT and CDR2 FYEKMQ (reference sequence). Trimming removed 5 bases at V and 5 bases at J, with 15 bases between. This CDR3 contains 14 residues. The CDR3 loop is CASSHNEERETQYF. CDR3 bases: TGTGCCAGCAGCCACAATGAGGAGAGGGAGACCCAGTACTTC.